This TCR beta chain was captured by sequencing in a study of shared clonotypes between healthy human individuals. The CDR3 length is 14 residues. From germline, CDR1 is SGHRS and CDR2 YFSETQ. Losses at the gene ends were 0 bases for V and 7 bases for J; bases not matched to a gene: 6. For this clone: Its antigen is currently unknown.

General study findings and limits: Non-shared clonotypes had lower generation probabilities than clonotypes shared by all four sorted-subset donors.

Data came from immunoSEQ multiplex PCR; TCRdb stores just in-frame clones and leaves some out. The table lists about 2 million clones, 85% to 95% of them singletons. This receptor was obtained from a man aged 18 to 29 in good health. The rearrangement joins TRBV5-1 to TRBJ2-7, with 8 positions matching TRBD1. The sequenced material came from naive CD4+ T cells sorted from blood. Subset specified: CD45RA+ positively selected. This chain's CDR3 is CASSLAQGVSEQYF. CDR3 nucleotides: TGCGCCAGCAGCTTGGCACAGGGGGTGAGTGAGCAGTACTTC.